Sequencing of this TCR beta chain was carried out in a study of lung T cells in sarcoidosis with Löfgren's syndrome. TCRdb reanalysed the reads using MiXCR and keeps one entry per CDR3 protein. The repertoire holds tens of thousands of distinct CDR3 sequences, with approximately 21% as singletons. Study-level findings and limits: TRAV12-1 and TRBV2 were reportedly most expanded in Löfgren's patients. TRAV12-1 preferentially paired with TRBV2, with homologous CDR3s.

This clonotype was detected ten times or more. The antigen is unknown. Germline CDR1 and CDR2: LNHDA and SQIVND (reference sequence). This CDR3 spans 13 amino acids. With 7 bases removed from V and 11 bases from J, the gap between germline ends came to 15 bases. The sample consisted of CD4+ T cells from PBMCs. The clonotype was recovered from a human donor with sarcoidosis (Löfgren's syndrome or another form), or a control subject (not recorded which). The chain has TRBV19 and TRBJ1-6; D is uncertain. For the CDR3, the DNA is TGTGCCAGTAAAGCCGGGCTCTTGGCACCCCTCCACTTT. Its translation: CASKAGLLAPLHF.